These 17 T cell receptor beta chains were sequenced from one sample in a study of cytomegalovirus exposure and HLA in healthy donors. This PCR relied on a set of 60 Vbeta primers and 13 Jbeta primers. Assay used: immunoSEQ multiplex PCR; TCRdb lists only in-frame clones, some missing. The sample yields over 150,000 clones, around 68% seen once. The sequencing sample was made of PBMCs. These receptors were taken from a middle-aged woman in good health and CMV-seropositive.

This clone showed up just a few times. Its ends do not fully match the called genes, so a read error is possible. This rearrangement joins TRBV28 to TRBJ1-2; D is possibly TRBD1 (6 bases). Germline-derived CDR1 and CDR2 are MDHEN and SYDVKM. The CDR3 sequence is 16 residues long. CDR3 nucleotides: TGTGCCAGCAGTTCCCCTAGTTCGGGGGGGGCCTATGGCTACCCCTTC. It codes for CASSSPSSGGAYGYPF.

This clone turned up a few times. This rearrangement joins TRBV28 to TRBJ2-7; possibly TRBD1 for D (6 bases). CDR1 MDHEN and CDR2 SYDVKM come from the germline V gene. This CDR3 spans 12 amino acids. V lost 6 bases and J 4 bases, leaving 10 bases between the germline ends. In DNA, the CDR3 is TGTGCCAGCAGCCAGGGGAGTTACGAGCAGTACTTC. Amino acids: CASSQGSYEQYF.

This rearrangement joins TRBV4-1 to TRBJ1-6, with 9 bases matching TRBD1. Losses at the gene ends were 3 bases for V and 9 bases for J; bases not matched to a gene: 6. The CDR3 runs 15 residues. Germline loops: CDR1 MGHRA, CDR2 YSYEKL. The CDR3 region is CASSHSRDRVSPLHF. CDR3 sequence (DNA): TGCGCCAGCAGCCACAGCCGGGACAGGGTTTCACCCCTCCACTTT.

The V call is TRBV4-2, the J call TRBJ1-4; 10 bases are a match to TRBD1. The trim removed 2 bases at V and 6 bases at J, leaving 6 bases unmatched. The CDR3 loop spans 16 amino acids. Germline CDR1 is LGHNA and CDR2 is YNFKEQ. CDR3 residues: CASSQPPGQGYEKLFF. The DNA of the CDR3 is TGTGCCAGCAGCCAACCGCCGGGACAGGGGTATGAAAAACTGTTTTTT.

On this clone itself: The same CDR3 also results from other DNA sequences found in this sample. This chain links TRBV28 with TRBJ2-2; D perhaps matches TRBD1 (6 bases). The V and J ends lost 6 bases and 1 base respectively, with 9 bases between them. This CDR3 is built from 14 residues. CDR1 and CDR2 (germline): MDHEN, SYDVKM. The CDR3 protein is CASRPGQNTGELFF. The CDR3 DNA is TGTGCCAGCAGACCGGGACAGAACACCGGGGAGCTGTTTTTT.

The genes are TRBV7-9 and TRBJ1-2; D gene unclear. Germline V gene lookup returns CDR1 SEHNR and CDR2 FQNEAQ (reference sequence). The CDR3 is 15 residues long. The V end was cut by 1 base, the J end by 8 bases, with 17 bases between. The CDR3 DNA sequence: TGTGCCAGCAGCTTAGTCCTGGGGATAGCGAACGGCTACACCTTC. Translating it yields CASSLVLGIANGYTF.

The chain joins TRBV7-9 to TRBJ2-7; the D gene is possibly TRBD1 (7 bases). Trimming took 5 bases from V and 1 from J, leaving 12 bases between them. This CDR3 has 14 residues. Germline V gives CDR1 SEHNR, CDR2 FQNEAQ (reference sequence). In nucleotides, the CDR3 is TGTGCCAGCAGCCTACAGGGGAGGTCCTACGAGCAGTACTTC. Translation: CASSLQGRSYEQYF.

This chain links TRBV28 with TRBJ1-2; 10 bases fit TRBD1. V lost 5 bases to trimming and J lost 4 bases; unmatched junction nucleotides: 10. Germline CDR1 is MDHEN and CDR2 is SYDVKM. The length of the CDR3 is 16 residues. This chain's CDR3 is CASSPQGQGKIYGYTF. The CDR3 nucleotides read TGTGCCAGCAGTCCCCAGGGACAGGGGAAAATCTATGGCTACACCTTC.

This rearrangement joins TRBV7-2 to TRBJ2-1; 8 bases match TRBD1. V lost 5 bases and J lost 3; bases outside the gene matches: 9. The CDR3 covers 16 residues. In germline, CDR1 is SGHTA, CDR2 FQGNSA. DNA for the CDR3: TGTGCCAGCAGCGTATGGACAGGGAAGGGCTACAATGAGCAGTTCTTC. Encoded protein: CASSVWTGKGYNEQFF.

This clone has more than one count but fewer than ten. V usage is TRBV5-1 and J usage is TRBJ2-1, with 7 bases matching TRBD1. This CDR3 contains 16 residues. Germline-derived CDR1 and CDR2 are SGHRS and YFSETQ. V lost 3 bases to trimming and J lost 0 bases; unmatched junction nucleotides: 6. The CDR3 DNA follows: TGCGCCAGCAGCTACCTATCAGGGGGCTCCTACAATGAGCAGTTCTTC. It encodes CASSYLSGGSYNEQFF.

V and J are TRBV6-5 and TRBJ2-7, with 9 bases that match TRBD2. V dropped 0 bases and J dropped 5; count of bases not matched to a gene: 5. CDR3 length equals 15 residues. Germline loops: CDR1 MNHEY, CDR2 SVGAGI. The CDR3 region has the DNA TGTGCCAGCAGTTACTCGGCGGGGGGGCCAGACGAGCAGTACTTC. Protein: CASSYSAGGPDEQYF.

A few counts support this clone. The chain carries TRBV12-5 and TRBJ1-6; D remains unclear. Trimming stripped 4 bases from V and 9 bases from J, with 16 bases between. The germline CDR1 and CDR2 sequences are LGHNT and FRNRAP. This CDR3 contains 15 residues. Here the CDR3 reads CASGYNSRSSSPLHF. CDR3 nucleotide sequence: TGTGCTAGTGGTTATAATTCGAGATCGAGTTCACCCCTCCACTTT.

J is TRBJ2-7 and V is TRBV6-6, with 9 bases aligning to TRBD1. The CDR3 extends over 15 amino acids. Germline values: CDR1 MNHNY, CDR2 SVGAGI (reference sequence). Germline trimming cut 6 bases from V and 9 bases from J; bases unmatched to any gene: 15. The CDR3 reads CASSKEQGQGSVQYF. CDR3 DNA: TGTGCCAGCAGCAAGGAACAGGGACAGGGAAGTGTGCAGTACTTC.

This clone was counted once. The chain recombines TRBV27 with TRBJ2-3; no firm D call. Germline-derived CDR1 and CDR2 are MNHEY and SMNVEV (reference sequence). CDR3 size: 17 residues. The V gene lost 6 bases and the J gene lost 0 bases, with 19 bases spanning the gap. The CDR3 DNA sequence: TGTGCCAGCAGGGTAAGAGGCGCGGCTTATAGCACAGATACGCAGTATTTT. The encoded protein is CASRVRGAAYSTDTQYF.

The CDR3 protein is CASRLAGQPYEQYF. In nucleotides, the CDR3 is TGTGCAAGTCGCTTAGCGGGACAACCCTACGAGCAGTACTTC. This chain links TRBV12-2 with TRBJ2-7; the tabulated D call, TRBD1, remains unverified against the DNA. TRBV12-2 is a pseudogene. This CDR3 contains 14 residues.

The rearrangement uses TRBV28 and TRBJ1-2, with a tentative D call TRBD1 (6 bases). V was shortened by 3 bases and J by 7 bases, with 12 bases between the two germline ends. Germline V gene sequence: CDR1 MDHEN, CDR2 SYDVKM. This CDR3 contains 13 residues. The CDR3 reads CASSFLRDIGYTF. The CDR3 DNA follows: TGTGCCAGCAGTTTCCTCCGGGACATTGGCTACACCTTC.

Points on this clone: One end of the junction is discordant with germline, which a read error may explain. The chain combines TRBV9 with TRBJ1-5; D is unresolved. Germline V gene sequence: CDR1 SGDLS, CDR2 YYNGEE. This CDR3 has 14 amino acids. The CDR3 region is CASSGPDSNQPQNF. CDR3 in DNA: TGTGCCAGCAGCGGACCAGATAGCAATCAGCCCCAGAATTTT. The whole variable domain, filled in from reference TRBV9 and TRBJ1-5, reads DSGVTQTPKHLITATGQRVTLRCSPRSGDLSVYWYQQSLDQGLQFLIQYYNGEERAKGNILERFSAQQFPDLHSELNLSSLELGDSALYFCASSGPDSNQPQNFGDGTRLSIL.